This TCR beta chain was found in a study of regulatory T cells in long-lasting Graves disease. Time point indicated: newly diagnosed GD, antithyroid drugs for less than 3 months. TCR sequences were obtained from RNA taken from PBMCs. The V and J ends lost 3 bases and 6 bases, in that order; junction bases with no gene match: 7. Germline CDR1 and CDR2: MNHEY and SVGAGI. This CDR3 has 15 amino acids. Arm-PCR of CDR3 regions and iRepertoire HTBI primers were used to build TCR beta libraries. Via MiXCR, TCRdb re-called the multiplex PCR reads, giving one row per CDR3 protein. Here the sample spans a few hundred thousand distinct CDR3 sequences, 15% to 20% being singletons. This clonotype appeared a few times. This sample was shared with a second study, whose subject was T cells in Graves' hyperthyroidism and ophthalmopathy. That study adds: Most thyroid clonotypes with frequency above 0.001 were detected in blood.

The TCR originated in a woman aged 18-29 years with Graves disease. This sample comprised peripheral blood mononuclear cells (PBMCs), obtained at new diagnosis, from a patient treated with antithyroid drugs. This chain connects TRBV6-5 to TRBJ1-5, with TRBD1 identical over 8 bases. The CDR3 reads CASSYGQGVGQPQHF. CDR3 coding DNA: TGTGCCAGCAGTTATGGACAGGGAGTCGGTCAGCCCCAGCATTTT.